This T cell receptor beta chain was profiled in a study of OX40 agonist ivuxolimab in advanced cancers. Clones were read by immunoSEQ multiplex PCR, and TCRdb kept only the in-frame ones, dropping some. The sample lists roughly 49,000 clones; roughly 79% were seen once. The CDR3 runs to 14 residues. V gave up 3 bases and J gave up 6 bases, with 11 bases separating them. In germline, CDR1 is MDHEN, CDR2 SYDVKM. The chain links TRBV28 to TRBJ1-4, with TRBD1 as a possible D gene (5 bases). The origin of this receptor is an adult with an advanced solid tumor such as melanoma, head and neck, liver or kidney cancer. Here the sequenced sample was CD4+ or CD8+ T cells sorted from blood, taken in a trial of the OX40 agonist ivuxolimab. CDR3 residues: CASSFFIGDEKLFF. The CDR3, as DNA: TGTGCCAGCAGTTTTTTTATAGGGGATGAAAAACTGTTTTTT.